Listed here is a single T cell receptor (beta chain). Its antigen remains unknown. This sample is part of a study of cytomegalovirus exposure and HLA in healthy donors. Points from the study as a whole: TRBV6-2, TRBV6-3 and other indistinguishable V segments were excluded. Diagnosis of cytomegalovirus status made by the classifier reportedly showed high specificity and sensitivity. In a later analysis, DRB1 alleles had the most associated TCRs; HLA-C alleles the fewest.

The germline V gene has CDR1 SGDLS and CDR2 YYNGEE. The CDR3 loop spans 15 amino acids. V lost 6 bases, J lost 5 bases, and 7 bases stayed unmatched. This PCR relied on a set of 60 Vbeta primers and 13 Jbeta primers. Sequenced by immunoSEQ multiplex PCR; TCRdb stores in-frame clones only, minus some. The listing records 60,000 to 85,000 clones. The source of this sequence is a man aged 50 to 60 in good health and CMV-seropositive. The rearrangement links TRBV9 to TRBJ2-3; 12 bases align to TRBD2. The sequencing sample was made of PBMCs. DNA of the CDR3: TGTGCCAGCACCAATCCGGGACTAGCGGGAGATACGCAGTATTTT. Translation gives CASTNPGLAGDTQYF.